These 12 T cell receptor beta chains originate from one sample sequenced in a study of shared clonotypes between healthy human individuals. The protocol was immunoSEQ multiplex PCR, while the TCRdb copy is restricted to in-frame clones and leaves out a portion. This repertoire shows 2 million to 2.5 million clones, over 85% found once; its top ten account for about 0.37%. Sequenced material: naive CD4+ T cells from PBMCs. Subset: CD45RA+ positively selected. Receptors were obtained from a man aged 18 to 30 in good health. Some clones in this sample may be carry-over from other donors' samples.

V and J are TRBV10-3 and TRBJ1-1, with D uncertain. V was cut by 4 bases and J by 1 base, with 10 bases left in between. Germline-derived CDR1 and CDR2 are ENHRY and SYGVKD. This CDR3 contains 14 residues. Here the CDR3 reads CAISVSRTNTEAFF. The DNA of the CDR3 is TGTGCCATCAGTGTAAGCCGTACGAACACTGAAGCTTTCTTT.

The chain couples TRBV6-1 to TRBJ1-1, with D maybe TRBD1 (5 bases). The germline CDR1 and CDR2 sequences are MNHNS and SASEGT. Trimming cost V 2 bases and J 5 bases, with 15 bases left between them. This CDR3 region has 15 residues. CDR3 nucleotides: TGTGCCAGCAGTGAAATGTGGGGACCCGGGACTGAAGCTTTCTTT. It specifies CASSEMWGPGTEAFF.

This sequence joins TRBV20-1 and TRBJ1-2, with D possibly TRBD1 on 6 matching bases. With 6 bases removed from V and 8 bases from J, the gap between germline ends came to 13 bases. CDR3 length equals 11 residues. Germline CDR1 is DFQATT and CDR2 is SNEGSKA (reference sequence). CDR3 sequence (DNA): TGCAGTGCCGAGGGGGGGCACGGCTACACCTTC. Amino acids: CSAEGGHGYTF.

The chain uses TRBV2 and TRBJ1-5; D may be TRBD1 (5 bases). V lost 4 bases, J lost 4 bases, and 11 bases lay in between. Germline V gives CDR1 SNHLY, CDR2 FYNNEI. There are 14 residues in the CDR3. CDR3 residues: CASSGDGGNQPQHF. In DNA form, the CDR3 reads TGTGCCAGCAGTGGTGATGGGGGTAATCAGCCCCAGCATTTT.

This clone is a singleton in its sample. The genes are TRBV5-1 and TRBJ2-7, with 12 bases identical to TRBD1. From germline, CDR1 is SGHRS and CDR2 YFSETQ. V shed 4 bases and J 4 bases; nucleotides not matched to a gene: 6. CDR3 length: 15 residues. CDR3 DNA sequence: TGCGCCAGCAGCCATGGGACAGGGGGCGTGTACGAGCAGTACTTC. Its translation: CASSHGTGGVYEQYF.

For this clone: Within the sample, other DNA sequences also encode this same CDR3. J is TRBJ2-2 and V is TRBV28; D possibly uses TRBD1 or TRBD2 (5 bases each). Germline assignment: CDR1 MDHEN and CDR2 SYDVKM. Trimming stripped 8 bases from V and 0 bases from J, with 7 bases between. This CDR3 comprises 13 residues. The CDR3 region has the DNA TGTGCCAGCGGGGGACCGAACACCGGGGAGCTGTTTTTT. It yields the protein CASGGPNTGELFF.

This sequence joins TRBV5-1 and TRBJ2-7; TRBD1 might be the D (6 bases). Looked up from germline, CDR1 is SGHRS and CDR2 is YFSETQ. The length of the CDR3 is 12 residues. V lost 5 bases and J lost 3, with 9 bases in between. The CDR3 loop is CASSTGNYEQYF. CDR3 bases: TGCGCCAGCAGTACAGGGAACTACGAGCAGTACTTC. The variable domain in full, with the rest retrieved from reference TRBV5-1 and TRBJ2-7, is KAGVTQTPRYLIKTRGQQVTLSCSPISGHRSVSWYQQTPGQGLQFLFEYFSETQRNKGNFPGRFSGRQFSNSRSEMNVSTLELGDSALYLCASSTGNYEQYFGPGTRLTVT.

This rearrangement joins TRBV27 to TRBJ1-5; D is undetermined. The CDR3 is made up of 20 amino acids. Trimming cost V 1 base and J 0 bases, with 22 bases left between them. Per the germline V gene, CDR1 is MNHEY and CDR2 is SMNVEV (reference sequence). DNA of the CDR3: TGTGCCAGCAGTTTATTCGCCACTATCGCCGTTTGTTATAGCAATCAGCCCCAGCATTTT. Translating it yields CASSLFATIAVCYSNQPQHF.

This chain links TRBV30 with TRBJ2-7; D possibly uses TRBD1 or TRBD2 (7 bases each). The CDR3 sequence is 11 residues long. V gave up 8 bases and J gave up 3 bases, with 11 bases separating them. Germline V gene sequence: CDR1 GTSNPN, CDR2 SVGIG (reference sequence). For the CDR3, the DNA is TGTGCCAGCGGGGACAGCTACGAGCAGTACTTC. This codes for CASGDSYEQYF.

The chain couples TRBV7-2 to TRBJ2-1; unclear D gene. The CDR3 runs to 12 residues. CDR1 SGHTA and CDR2 FQGNSA come from the germline V gene. V was clipped by 5 bases and J by 4 bases, with 6 bases between them. The CDR3 loop is CASSRNYNEQFF. The CDR3 coding sequence is TGTGCCAGCAGCCGTAATTACAATGAGCAGTTCTTC.

Regarding this clone: This sample also contains other DNA sequences that code for the same CDR3. J is TRBJ2-3 and V is TRBV4-2; 15 positions agree with TRBD2. J lost 6 bases, V lost 0 bases, and 4 bases had no gene match. CDR3 size: 17 residues. CDR1 and CDR2 from the germline V gene are LGHNA and YNFKEQ. Written as DNA, the CDR3 is TGTGCCAGCAGCCAAGAGGGACTAGCGGGAGGACCTGATACGCAGTATTTT. It is translated as CASSQEGLAGGPDTQYF.

The gene calls are TRBV11-2 and TRBJ2-1, with D hard to call. The germline V gene encodes CDR1 SGHAT and CDR2 FQNNGV. The V end lost 5 bases, the J end lost 0 bases, and 14 bases lay between the germline ends. The CDR3 has 16 amino acids. CDR3 in amino acids: CASSPQSTLSYNEQFF. CDR3 nucleotide sequence: TGTGCCAGCAGCCCCCAGAGTACTCTCTCCTACAATGAGCAGTTCTTC.